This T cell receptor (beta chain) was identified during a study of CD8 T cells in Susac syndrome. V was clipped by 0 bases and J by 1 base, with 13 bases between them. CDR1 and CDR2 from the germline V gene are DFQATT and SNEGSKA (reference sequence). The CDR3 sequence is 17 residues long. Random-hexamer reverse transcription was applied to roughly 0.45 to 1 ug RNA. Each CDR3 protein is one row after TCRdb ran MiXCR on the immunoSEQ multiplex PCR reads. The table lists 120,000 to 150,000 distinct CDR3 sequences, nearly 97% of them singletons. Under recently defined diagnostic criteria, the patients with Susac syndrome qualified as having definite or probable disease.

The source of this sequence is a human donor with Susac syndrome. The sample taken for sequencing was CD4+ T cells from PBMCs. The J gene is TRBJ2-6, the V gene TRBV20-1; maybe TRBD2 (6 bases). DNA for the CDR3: TGCAGTGCTAGAGACGCGGGGCTCCCTTCTGGGGCCAACGTCCTGACTTTC. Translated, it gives CSARDAGLPSGANVLTF.